These 3 T cell receptor beta chains originate from one sample sequenced in a study of a mutant IDH1 vaccine in newly diagnosed glioma. Profiling relied on immunoSEQ multiplex PCR, and the TCRdb table lists in-frame clones only, not all of them. This sample has around 56,000 clones, with 81% found just once. The antigens for these receptors are not known. As for time point: week 23, last vaccination. Every single dose of the vaccine, 300 ug of mutant IDH1 20-mer peptide, came with topical imiquimod. The sequenced sample was PBMCs, obtained from a glioma patient whose treatment included an IDH1 peptide vaccine. The receptors shown here come from a woman aged 40 to 50 with glioma. Some clones in this sample may be carry-over from other donors' samples.

The chain recombines TRBV2 with TRBJ1-2, with unresolved D. Deletions cut 1 base from V and 4 bases from J, with 7 bases between. The CDR3 has 13 amino acids. Germline V lookup: CDR1 SNHLY, CDR2 FYNNEI. The CDR3: CASSEGATYGYTF. CDR3 in DNA: TGTGCCAGCAGTGAAGGAGCTACCTATGGCTACACCTTC.

This clone appeared a few times. DNA of the CDR3: TGTGCCAGCAGCTCGCGTGCCACGCTTTTTGGGGCCAACGTCCTGACTTTC. Its protein product is CASSSRATLFGANVLTF. V usage is TRBV7-8 and J usage is TRBJ2-6; D not resolved. Germline V lookup: CDR1 SGHVS, CDR2 FQNEAQ. The V end lost 4 bases, the J end lost 3 bases, and 16 bases lay between the germline ends. The CDR3 totals 17 residues.

V and J are TRBV18 and TRBJ1-1, with D unresolved. The CDR3 loop spans 15 amino acids. Trimming shortened V by 1 base and J by 4 bases, and 13 bases separated the two germline ends. The germline V gene encodes CDR1 KGHSH and CDR2 LQKENI. The DNA for the CDR3 is TGTGCCAGCTCACCACTCCCGCCCTTAGGCACTGAAGCTTTCTTT. It encodes CASSPLPPLGTEAFF. The full variable domain, its missing parts supplied by reference TRBV18 and TRBJ1-1, is NAGVMQNPRHLVRRRGQEARLRCSPMKGHSHVYWYRQLPEEGLKFMVYLQKENIIDESGMPKERFSAEFPKEGPSILRIQQVVRGDSAAYFCASSPLPPLGTEAFFGQGTRLTVV.